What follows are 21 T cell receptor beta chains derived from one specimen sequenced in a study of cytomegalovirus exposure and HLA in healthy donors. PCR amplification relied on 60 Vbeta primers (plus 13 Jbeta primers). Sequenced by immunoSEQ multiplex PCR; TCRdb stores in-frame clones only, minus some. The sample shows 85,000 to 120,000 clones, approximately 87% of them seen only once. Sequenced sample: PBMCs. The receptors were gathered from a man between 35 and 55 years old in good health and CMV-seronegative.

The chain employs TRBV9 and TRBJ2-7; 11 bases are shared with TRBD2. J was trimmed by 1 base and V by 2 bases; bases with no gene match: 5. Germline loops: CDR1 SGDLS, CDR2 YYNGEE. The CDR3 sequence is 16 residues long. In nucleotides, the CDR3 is TGTGCCAGCAGCGTTAGCGGGGGGGCTCTTTCCTACGAGCAGTACTTC. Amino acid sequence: CASSVSGGALSYEQYF.

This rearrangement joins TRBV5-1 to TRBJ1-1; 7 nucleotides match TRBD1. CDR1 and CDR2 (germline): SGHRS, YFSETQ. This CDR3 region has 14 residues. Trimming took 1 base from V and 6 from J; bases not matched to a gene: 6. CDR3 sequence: CASSLSGTAPEAFF. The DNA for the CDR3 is TGCGCCAGCAGCTTGTCAGGGACAGCCCCTGAAGCTTTCTTT.

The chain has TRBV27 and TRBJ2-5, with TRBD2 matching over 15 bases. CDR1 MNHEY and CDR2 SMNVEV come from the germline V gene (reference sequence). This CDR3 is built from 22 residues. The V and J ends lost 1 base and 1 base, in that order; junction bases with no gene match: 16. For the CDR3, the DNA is TGTGCCAGCAGTTTATTCTCGATCAGGACTAGCGGGGGGGCTAGCTCCCAAGAGACCCAGTACTTC. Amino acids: CASSLFSIRTSGGASSQETQYF.

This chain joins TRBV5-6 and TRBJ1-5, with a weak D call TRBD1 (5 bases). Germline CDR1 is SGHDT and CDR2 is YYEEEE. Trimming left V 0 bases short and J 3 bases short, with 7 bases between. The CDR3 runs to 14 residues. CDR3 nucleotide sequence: TGTGCCAGCAGCTTGGGGGGCCTCAATCAGCCCCAGCATTTT. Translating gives CASSLGGLNQPQHF.

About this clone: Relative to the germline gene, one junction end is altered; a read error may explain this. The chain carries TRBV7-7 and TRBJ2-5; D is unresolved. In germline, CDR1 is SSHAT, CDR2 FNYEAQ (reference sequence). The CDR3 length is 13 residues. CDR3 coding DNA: TGTGCTAGCAGCTTACAATACCAAGAGACCCAGTACTTC. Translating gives CASSLQYQETQYF.

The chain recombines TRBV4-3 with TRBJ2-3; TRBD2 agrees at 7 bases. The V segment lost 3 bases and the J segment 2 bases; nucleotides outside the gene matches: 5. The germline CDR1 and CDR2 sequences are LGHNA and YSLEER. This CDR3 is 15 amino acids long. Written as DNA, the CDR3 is TGCGCCAGCAGCCATTCTCTAGCGGCCACAGATACGCAGTATTTT. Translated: CASSHSLAATDTQYF.

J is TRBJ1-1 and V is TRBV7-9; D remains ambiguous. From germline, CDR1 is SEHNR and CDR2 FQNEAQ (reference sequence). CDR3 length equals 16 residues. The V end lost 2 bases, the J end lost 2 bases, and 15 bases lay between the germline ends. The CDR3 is CASSLPAGGRNTEAFF. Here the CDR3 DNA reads TGTGCCAGCAGCTTACCAGCCGGAGGTAGAAACACTGAAGCTTTCTTT. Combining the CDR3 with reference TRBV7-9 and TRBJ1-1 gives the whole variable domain DTGVSQNPRHKITKRGQNVTFRCDPISEHNRLYWYRQTLGQGPEFLTYFQNEAQLEKSRLLSDRFSAERPKGSFSTLEIQRTEQGDSAMYLCASSLPAGGRNTEAFFGQGTRLTVV.

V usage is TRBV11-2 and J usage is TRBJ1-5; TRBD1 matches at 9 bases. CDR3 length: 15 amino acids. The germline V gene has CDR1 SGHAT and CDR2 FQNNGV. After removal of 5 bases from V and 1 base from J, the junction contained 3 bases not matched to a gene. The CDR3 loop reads CASSTTGGSNQPQHF. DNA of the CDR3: TGTGCCAGCAGCACCACAGGGGGCAGCAATCAGCCCCAGCATTTT.

CDR3 DNA: TGTGCCAGCGGACCAGTAGCGGGGGTCCACGAGCAGTACTTC. It specifies CASGPVAGVHEQYF. This chain links TRBV27 with TRBJ2-7; 9 bases line up with TRBD2. This CDR3 is 14 amino acids long. V lost 8 bases, J lost 5 bases, and 10 bases stayed unmatched. CDR1 and CDR2 (germline): MNHEY, SMNVEV (reference sequence).

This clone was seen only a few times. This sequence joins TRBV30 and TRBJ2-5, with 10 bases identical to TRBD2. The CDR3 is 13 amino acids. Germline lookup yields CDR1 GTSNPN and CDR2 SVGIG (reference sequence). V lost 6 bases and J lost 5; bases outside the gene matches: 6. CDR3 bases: TGTGCCTGTAACAGCGGGGGGGCGGAGACCCAGTACTTC. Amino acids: CACNSGGAETQYF.

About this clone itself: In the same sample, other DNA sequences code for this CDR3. DNA for the CDR3: TGTGCCAGCTCTGGGCAGGCAAACACTGAAGCTTTCTTT. It translates to CASSGQANTEAFF. The chain recombines TRBV18 with TRBJ1-1; D is undetermined. CDR1 KGHSH and CDR2 LQKENI come from the germline V gene. Trimming pared 6 bases from V and 2 bases from J, leaving 10 bases between. This CDR3 region has 13 residues.

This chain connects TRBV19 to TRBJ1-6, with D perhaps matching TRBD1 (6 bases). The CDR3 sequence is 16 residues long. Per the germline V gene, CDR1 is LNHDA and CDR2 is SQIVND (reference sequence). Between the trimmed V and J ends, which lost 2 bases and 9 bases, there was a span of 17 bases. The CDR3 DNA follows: TGTGCCAGTAGTATATCCGGGACATCCTTGCGTTCACCCCTCCACTTT. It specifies CASSISGTSLRSPLHF.

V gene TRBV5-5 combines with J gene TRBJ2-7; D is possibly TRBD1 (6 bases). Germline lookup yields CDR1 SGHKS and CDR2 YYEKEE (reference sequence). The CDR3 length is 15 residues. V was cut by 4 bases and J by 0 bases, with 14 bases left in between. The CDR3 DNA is TGTGCCAGCAGCCAAAGGACAGTTCTCTCCTACGAGCAGTACTTC. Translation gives CASSQRTVLSYEQYF.

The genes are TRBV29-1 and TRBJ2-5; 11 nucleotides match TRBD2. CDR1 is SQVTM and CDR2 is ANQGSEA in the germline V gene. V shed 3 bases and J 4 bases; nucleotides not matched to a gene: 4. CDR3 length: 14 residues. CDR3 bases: TGCAGCGTTGATAGCGGGGGGGCCAGAGAGACCCAGTACTTC. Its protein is CSVDSGGARETQYF. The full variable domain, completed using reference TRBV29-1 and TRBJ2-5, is SAVISQKPSRDICQRGTSLTIQCQVDSQVTMMFWYRQQPGQSLTLIATANQGSEATYESGFVIDKFPISRPNLTFSTLTVSNMSPEDSSIYLCSVDSGGARETQYFGPGTRLLVL.

CDR3 nucleotides: TGTGCCAGCAGCTTAAGTCTAGCGGGGGGACTATCGAACACCGGGGAGCTGTTTTTT. It specifies CASSLSLAGGLSNTGELFF. This sequence joins TRBV7-9 and TRBJ2-2; the match to TRBD2 covers 11 bases. CDR3 size: 19 residues. Germline-derived CDR1 and CDR2 are SEHNR and FQNEAQ (reference sequence). After removal of 2 bases from V and 0 bases from J, the junction contained 8 bases not matched to a gene.

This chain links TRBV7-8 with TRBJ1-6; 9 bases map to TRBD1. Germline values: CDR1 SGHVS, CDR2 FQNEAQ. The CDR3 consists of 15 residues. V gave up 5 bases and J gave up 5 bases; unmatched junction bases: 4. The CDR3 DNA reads TGTGCCAGCAGCCGGGGACAGGGAAATAATTCACCCCTCCACTTT. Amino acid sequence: CASSRGQGNNSPLHF. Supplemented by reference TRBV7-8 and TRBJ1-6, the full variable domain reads GAGVSQSPRYKVAKRGQDVALRCDPISGHVSLFWYQQALGQGPEFLTYFQNEAQLDKSGLPSDRFFAERPEGSVSTLKIQRTQQEDSAVYLCASSRGQGNNSPLHFGNGTRLTVT.

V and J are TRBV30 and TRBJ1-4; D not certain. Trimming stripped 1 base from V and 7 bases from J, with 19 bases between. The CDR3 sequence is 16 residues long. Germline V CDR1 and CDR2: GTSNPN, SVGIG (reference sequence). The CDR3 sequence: CAWSEGTPPPGEKLFF. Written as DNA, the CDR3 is TGTGCCTGGAGTGAAGGTACACCCCCCCCGGGTGAAAAACTGTTTTTT.

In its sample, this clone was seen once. The DNA of the CDR3 is TGTGCCAGCAGCGTAAGGGGTAGCGGTGGGGAGACCCAGTACTTC. Protein: CASSVRGSGGETQYF. The chain uses TRBV9 and TRBJ2-5; D possibly corresponds to TRBD2 (6 bases). In germline, CDR1 is SGDLS, CDR2 YYNGEE. The V end was cut by 1 base, the J end by 5 bases, with 15 bases between. The CDR3 is made up of 15 amino acids. Complete variable domain (other parts from reference TRBV9 and TRBJ2-5): DSGVTQTPKHLITATGQRVTLRCSPRSGDLSVYWYQQSLDQGLQFLIQYYNGEERAKGNILERFSAQQFPDLHSELNLSSLELGDSALYFCASSVRGSGGETQYFGPGTRLLVL.

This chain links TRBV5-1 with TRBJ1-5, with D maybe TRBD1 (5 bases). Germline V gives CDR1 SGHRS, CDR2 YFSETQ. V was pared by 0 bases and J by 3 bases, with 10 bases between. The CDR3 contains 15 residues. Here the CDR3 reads CASSLGGTTNQPQHF. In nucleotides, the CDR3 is TGCGCCAGCAGCTTGGGGGGGACTACCAATCAGCCCCAGCATTTT.

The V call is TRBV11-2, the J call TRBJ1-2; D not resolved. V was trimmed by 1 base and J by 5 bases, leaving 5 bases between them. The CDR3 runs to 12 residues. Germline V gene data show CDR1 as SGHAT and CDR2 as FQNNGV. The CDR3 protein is CASSLGQYGYTF. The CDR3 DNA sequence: TGTGCCAGCAGCTTAGGGCAGTATGGCTACACCTTC.

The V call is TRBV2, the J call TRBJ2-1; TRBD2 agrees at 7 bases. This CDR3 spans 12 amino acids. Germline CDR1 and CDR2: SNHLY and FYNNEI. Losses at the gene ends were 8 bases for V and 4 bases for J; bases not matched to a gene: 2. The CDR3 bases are TGTGCCAGCTGGGGGGGTTACAATGAGCAGTTCTTC. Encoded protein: CASWGGYNEQFF. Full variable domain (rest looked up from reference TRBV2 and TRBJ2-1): EPEVTQTPSHQVTQMGQEVILRCVPISNHLYFYWYRQILGQKVEFLVSFYNNEISEKSEIFDDQFSVERPDGSNFTLKIRSTKLEDSAMYFCASWGGYNEQFFGPGTRLTVL.